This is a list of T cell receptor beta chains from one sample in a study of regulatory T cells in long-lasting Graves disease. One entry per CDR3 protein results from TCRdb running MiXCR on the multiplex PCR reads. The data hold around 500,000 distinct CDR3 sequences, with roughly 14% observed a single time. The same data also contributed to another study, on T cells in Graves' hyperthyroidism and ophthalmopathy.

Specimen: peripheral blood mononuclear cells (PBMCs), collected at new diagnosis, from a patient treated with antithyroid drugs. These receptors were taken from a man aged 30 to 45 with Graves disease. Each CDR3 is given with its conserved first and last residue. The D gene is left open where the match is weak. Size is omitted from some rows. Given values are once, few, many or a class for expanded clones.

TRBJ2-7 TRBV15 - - CATSPTGGYEQYF TGTGCCACCAGCCCTACTGGCGGCTACGAGCAGTACTTC
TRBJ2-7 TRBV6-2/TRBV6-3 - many CASGKRSGHEQYF TGTGCCAGCGGGAAACGATCGGGCCACGAGCAGTACTTC
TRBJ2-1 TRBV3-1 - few CASSQDREQFF TGTGCCAGCAGCCAAGACAGAGAGCAGTTCTTC
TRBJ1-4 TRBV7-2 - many CASSLAAGTNEKLFF TGTGCCAGCAGCTTAGCGGCTGGGACTAATGAAAAACTGTTTTTT
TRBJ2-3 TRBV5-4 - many CASSLDRAFTDTQYF TGTGCCAGCAGCTTGGACAGGGCTTTCACAGATACGCAGTATTTT
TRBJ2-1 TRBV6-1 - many CASSHPYRGSYSGAYNEQFF TGTGCCAGCAGTCACCCATACAGGGGAAGTTACTCGGGGGCGTACAATGAGCAGTTCTTC
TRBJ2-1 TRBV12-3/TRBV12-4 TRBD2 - CASTPGTSGSNEQFF TGTGCCAGCACGCCCGGGACTAGCGGGAGTAATGAGCAGTTCTTC
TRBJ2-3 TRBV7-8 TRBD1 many CASSTRTGRLETPQYF TGTGCCAGCAGCACCCGGACAGGGCGCCTAGAAACTCCGCAGTATTTT
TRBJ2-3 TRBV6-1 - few CAGSIPPWSVQYF TGCGCCGGGTCAATACCTCCTTGGAGTGTGCAGTATTTT
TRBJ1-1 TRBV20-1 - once CSASLVNTEAFF TGCAGTGCTTCCCTGGTGAACACTGAAGCTTTCTTT
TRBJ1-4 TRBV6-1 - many CASRMTGHKTNEKLFF TGTGCCAGCAGAATGACAGGCCACAAAACTAATGAAAAACTGTTTTTT
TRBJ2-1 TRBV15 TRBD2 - CATSRDPTSGNEQFF TGTGCCACCAGCAGAGATCCGACTAGCGGAAATGAGCAGTTCTTC
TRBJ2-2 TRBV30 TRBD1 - CAGTGGGGELFF TGTGCCGGCACAGGGGGAGGCGGGGAGCTGTTTTTT
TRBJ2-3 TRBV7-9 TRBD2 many CAIVGGRQFTDTQYF TGTGCCATAGTCGGCGGGAGGCAGTTCACAGATACGCAGTATTTT
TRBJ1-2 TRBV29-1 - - CSVNREVDYGYTF TGCAGCGTGAACAGGGAAGTGGACTATGGCTACACCTTC
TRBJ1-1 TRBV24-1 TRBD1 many CATRGTGGRNTEAFF TGTGCCACCAGGGGCACAGGGGGCAGAAACACTGAAGCTTTCTTT
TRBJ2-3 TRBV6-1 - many CASAAGTSTDTQYF TGTGCCAGCGCCGCCGGGACTAGCACAGATACGCAGTATTTT
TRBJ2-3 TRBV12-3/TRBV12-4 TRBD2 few CASSSLSTSGRPRPTDTQYF TGTGCCAGCAGTTCCCTTTCGACTAGCGGGAGGCCAAGACCCACAGATACGCAGTATTTT
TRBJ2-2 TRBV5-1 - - CASETGNTGELFF TGCGCCAGCGAAACTGGTAACACCGGGGAGCTGTTTTTT
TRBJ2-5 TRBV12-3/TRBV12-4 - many CASSLHHPQETQYF TGTGCCAGCAGTTTACACCATCCCCAAGAGACCCAGTACTTC
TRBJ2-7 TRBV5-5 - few CASSLNGFEQYF TGTGCCAGCAGCTTGAACGGGTTCGAGCAGTACTTC
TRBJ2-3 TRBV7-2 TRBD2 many CASSLAQREIPDTQYF TGTGCCAGCAGCTTAGCTCAGCGGGAGATCCCAGATACGCAGTATTTT
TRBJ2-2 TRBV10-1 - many CASSVVLAGELFF TGCGCCAGCAGTGTGGTCCTGGCCGGGGAGCTGTTTTTT
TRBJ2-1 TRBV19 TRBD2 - CASSILPAGEDNEQFF TGTGCCAGTAGTATTTTGCCAGCGGGAGAGGACAATGAGCAGTTCTTC
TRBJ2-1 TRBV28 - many CASSFPPGGSYNEQFF TGTGCCAGCAGTTTCCCCCCGGGCGGTTCCTACAATGAGCAGTTCTTC
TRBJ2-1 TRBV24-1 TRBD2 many CATSDPAAGGRSNEQFF TGTGCCACCAGTGATCCCGCGGCTGGCGGGAGGTCGAATGAGCAGTTCTTC
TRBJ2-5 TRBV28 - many CASSFRDLNLLGTQYF TGTGCCAGCAGTTTCCGGGACCTCAACCTCTTGGGGACCCAGTACTTC
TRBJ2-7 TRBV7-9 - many CASSLDGTRTYEQYF TGTGCCAGCAGCTTAGACGGGACACGGACCTACGAGCAGTACTTC
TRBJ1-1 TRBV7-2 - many CASSLGGLAEAFF TGTGCCAGCAGCTTAGGGGGCCTCGCCGAGGCTTTCTTT
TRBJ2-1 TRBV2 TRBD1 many CASRGTGDATFKQFF TGTGCCAGCAGGGGTACAGGGGACGCTACCTTTAAGCAGTTCTTC
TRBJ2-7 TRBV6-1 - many CASSPPGFSEQYF TGTGCCAGCAGCCCTCCCGGTTTCAGCGAGCAGTACTTC
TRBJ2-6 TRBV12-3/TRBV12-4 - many CASSLAGEFSGANVLTF TGTGCCAGCAGTTTAGCGGGGGAATTCTCTGGGGCCAACGTCCTGACTTTC
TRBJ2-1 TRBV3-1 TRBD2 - CASSPHGTSGSINEQFF TGTGCCAGCAGCCCTCACGGGACTAGCGGGAGTATAAATGAGCAGTTCTTC
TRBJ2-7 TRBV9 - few CASSEAGRVWTYEQYF TGTGCCAGCAGCGAGGCGGGGCGGGTTTGGACCTACGAGCAGTACTTC
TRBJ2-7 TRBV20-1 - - CSLNLGEQYF TGCAGCCTGAACCTGGGGGAGCAGTACTTC
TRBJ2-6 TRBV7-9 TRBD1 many CASRLQGVLLSGANVLTF TGTGCCAGCAGGCTACAGGGGGTTCTCCTCTCTGGGGCCAACGTCCTGACTTTC
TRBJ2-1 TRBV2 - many CASSERRLLDHNEQFF TGTGCCAGCAGTGAACGTCGCCTTCTGGACCACAATGAGCAGTTCTTC
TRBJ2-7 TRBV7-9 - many CASSLPGVEQYF TGTGCCAGCAGCTTACCAGGGGTCGAGCAGTACTTC
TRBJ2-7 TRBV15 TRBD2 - CATSRPLLAGGSYEQYF TGTGCCACCAGCAGACCCCTACTAGCGGGAGGGAGCTACGAGCAGTACTTC
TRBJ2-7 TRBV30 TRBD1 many CAWDGTGEDEQYF TGTGCCTGGGACGGGACAGGGGAAGACGAGCAGTACTTC
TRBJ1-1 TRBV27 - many CASSLSTDRKRGEAFF TGTGCCAGCAGTTTATCTACGGACCGTAAGAGGGGGGAAGCTTTCTTT
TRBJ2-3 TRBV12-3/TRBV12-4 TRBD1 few CASSLVRSAGGGTDTQYF TGTGCCAGCAGTTTAGTTAGATCCGCAGGGGGAGGCACAGATACGCAGTATTTT
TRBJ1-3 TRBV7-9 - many CASSRDPGDTIYF TGTGCCAGCAGCAGGGATCCCGGGGACACCATATATTTT
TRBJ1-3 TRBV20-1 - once CSARDDGSPSGNTIYF TGCAGTGCTAGAGATGACGGGAGCCCCTCTGGAAACACCATATATTTT
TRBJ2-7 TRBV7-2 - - CASSFDPGYEQYF TGTGCCAGCAGCTTCGACCCAGGGTACGAGCAGTACTTC
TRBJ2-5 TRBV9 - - CASSVGAEETQYF TGTGCCAGCAGCGTAGGAGCGGAAGAGACCCAGTACTTC
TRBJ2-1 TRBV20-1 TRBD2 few CSARDGGTSGDGQFF TGCAGTGCTAGAGATGGTGGGACTAGCGGAGACGGGCAGTTCTTC
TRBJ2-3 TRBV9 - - CASSDSQGRGTDTQYF TGTGCCAGCAGCGACTCTCAGGGGAGAGGCACAGATACGCAGTATTTT
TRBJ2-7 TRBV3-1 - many CASSRGRQGEQYF TGTGCCAGCAGCCGGGGAAGGCAGGGCGAGCAGTACTTC
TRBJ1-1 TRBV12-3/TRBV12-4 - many CASSLTGPAEAFF TGTGCCAGCAGCTTGACAGGTCCCGCCGAAGCTTTCTTT
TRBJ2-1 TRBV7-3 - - CASSPPGDNEQFF TGTGCCAGCAGCCCCCCAGGGGACAATGAGCAGTTCTTC
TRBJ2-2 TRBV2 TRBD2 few CASSAGLAGGPRTGELFF TGTGCCAGCAGTGCCGGACTAGCGGGAGGGCCAAGAACCGGGGAGCTGTTTTTT
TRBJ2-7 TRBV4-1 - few CASSQLPHRDWSSYEQYF TGCGCCAGCAGCCAACTCCCTCACCGGGACTGGAGCTCCTACGAGCAGTACTTC
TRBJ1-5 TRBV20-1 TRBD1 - CSAETWGQGNQPQHF TGCAGTGCTGAAACCTGGGGACAGGGCAATCAGCCCCAGCATTTT
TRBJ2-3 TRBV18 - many CATAFSETDTQYF TGTGCCACCGCCTTTAGCGAAACAGATACGCAGTATTTT
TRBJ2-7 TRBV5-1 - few CASSLAPGRVYEQYF TGCGCCAGCAGCTTGGCGCCAGGGCGTGTCTACGAGCAGTACTTC
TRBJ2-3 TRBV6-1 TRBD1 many CASRKDGQGAYSTDTQYF TGTGCCAGCAGAAAGGACGGGCAGGGGGCATATAGCACAGATACGCAGTATTTT
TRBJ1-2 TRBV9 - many CASSVVLQGGYTF TGTGCCAGCAGCGTGGTCTTGCAGGGTGGCTACACCTTC
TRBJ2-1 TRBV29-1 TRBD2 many CSVALLSSGRANEQFF TGCAGCGTTGCCCTTTTGAGTAGCGGGAGGGCCAATGAGCAGTTCTTC